The clone carrying this T cell receptor beta chain was seen at least ten times. Regions amplified from RNA transcripts were the TCR beta CDR3 regions. HTBI primers were the set used in a first-round RT-PCR of the TCR CDR3. TCRdb redid the calling of the multiplex PCR reads with MiXCR, one entry per CDR3 protein. The table has approximately 620,000 distinct CDR3 sequences, more than 15% seen once; the top ten hold 2.5% to 4%. Trimming removed 5 bases at V and 0 bases at J, with 11 bases between. This CDR3 has 14 residues. Germline V gene lookup returns CDR1 SGHVS and CDR2 FQNEAQ. The data belong to a study of T cells in Graves' hyperthyroidism and ophthalmopathy.

Sequenced material: blood. This TCR was sampled from a woman aged 40-49 years with Graves' ophthalmopathy. The chain is built from TRBV7-8 and TRBJ2-7; D ambiguous. CDR3 residues: CASSPWVASYEQYF. Written as DNA, the CDR3 is TGTGCCAGCAGCCCGTGGGTCGCCTCCTACGAGCAGTACTTC. The variable domain in full, with the rest retrieved from reference TRBV7-8 and TRBJ2-7, is GAGVSQSPRYKVAKRGQDVALRCDPISGHVSLFWYQQALGQGPEFLTYFQNEAQLDKSGLPSDRFFAERPEGSVSTLKIQRTQQEDSAVYLCASSPWVASYEQYFGPGTRLTVT.